These 8 T cell receptor beta chains were sequenced from one sample in a study of T cell responses to AZD1222 COVID-19 vaccine. Sequenced by immunoSEQ multiplex PCR; TCRdb stores in-frame clones only, minus some. The table records about 120,000 clones, around 86% of them present only once. The material sequenced was peripheral blood, taken 28 days after the second AZD1222 dose. These TCRs come from an adult who received the AZD1222 COVID-19 vaccine.

The CDR3 sequence: CSGRTGWDTGELFF. CDR3 in DNA: TGCAGCGGCAGGACAGGGTGGGACACCGGGGAGCTGTTTTTT. This sequence joins TRBV29-1 and TRBJ2-2; 8 bases agree with TRBD1. The CDR3 is 14 residues long. After removal of 7 bases from V and 3 bases from J, the junction contained 7 bases not matched to a gene. Germline-derived CDR1 and CDR2 are SQVTM and ANQGSEA.

The genes are TRBV5-8 and TRBJ1-1; possibly TRBD1 for D (5 bases). V was pared by 0 bases and J by 3 bases, with 12 bases between. The germline gives CDR1 SGHTS, CDR2 YDEGEE. This CDR3 is built from 15 residues. The CDR3 nucleotides read TGTGCCAGCAGCTTGGGATCAGGGCTGGACACTGAAGCTTTCTTT. Encoded protein: CASSLGSGLDTEAFF.

The chain couples TRBV21-1 to TRBJ2-3; the table's D call, TRBD2, was not checked against the DNA. TRBV21-1 is a pseudogene segment. The CDR3 sequence is 17 residues long. The CDR3 region has the DNA TGTGCCAGCAGCTCCCCTCAACCCAGCGGGGTAACAGATACGCAGTATTTT. This codes for CASSSPQPSGVTDTQYF.

V gene TRBV7-9 combines with J gene TRBJ2-7; D gene uncertain. Trimming removed 4 bases from V and 3 bases from J, with 13 bases in between. Germline loops: CDR1 SEHNR, CDR2 FQNEAQ (reference sequence). This CDR3 has 14 amino acids. The CDR3 DNA reads TGTGCCAGCAGCTCGAGAGGTTCCTACTACGAGCAGTACTTC. As protein: CASSSRGSYYEQYF.

This clone was counted a single time. The chain joins TRBV9 to TRBJ1-1; 7 bases map to TRBD1. CDR3 length equals 16 residues. Germline trimming cut 4 bases from V and 4 bases from J; bases unmatched to any gene: 13. CDR1 is SGDLS, CDR2 YYNGEE, per germline. The CDR3, as DNA: TGTGCCAGCAGCCCTACTAGGACAGGTTGGGCCACTGAAGCTTTCTTT. This translates into CASSPTRTGWATEAFF. Full variable domain (missing parts from reference TRBV9 and TRBJ1-1): DSGVTQTPKHLITATGQRVTLRCSPRSGDLSVYWYQQSLDQGLQFLIQYYNGEERAKGNILERFSAQQFPDLHSELNLSSLELGDSALYFCASSPTRTGWATEAFFGQGTRLTVV.

With respect to this clone: The final CDR3 position lacks the conserved phenylalanine or tryptophan, pointing to a likely read error. This chain's CDR3 is CASSLERTGLRGEAFL. The CDR3 DNA sequence: TGTGCCAGCAGCTTAGAGCGCACAGGGCTACGGGGTGAAGCTTTCCTT. This chain uses TRBV7-2 with TRBJ1-1; tentative D call: TRBD1 (6 bases). From germline, CDR1 is SGHTA and CDR2 FQGNSA. V lost 1 base to trimming and J lost 7 bases, with 19 bases between them. This CDR3 has 16 amino acids.

The chain joins TRBV10-2 to TRBJ1-3; D is possibly TRBD1 (6 bases). Trimming removed 6 bases at V and 4 bases at J, with 13 bases between. Germline V gene sequence: CDR1 WSHSY, CDR2 SAAADI. This CDR3 region has 14 residues. Written as DNA, the CDR3 is TGCGCCAGCAGAGACTCGGGGGCCGGAAACACCATATATTTT. Its protein product is CASRDSGAGNTIYF.

The table lists this clone with a count of one. This chain links TRBV19 with TRBJ1-1, with TRBD1 identical over 10 bases. The CDR3 spans 13 residues. V shed 8 bases and J 6 bases; nucleotides not matched to a gene: 6. CDR1 is LNHDA and CDR2 is SQIVND in the germline V gene (reference sequence). The CDR3 nucleotides are TGTGCCAGTCATTCCGGGACAGGGGCTGAAGCTTTCTTT. Translated: CASHSGTGAEAFF.